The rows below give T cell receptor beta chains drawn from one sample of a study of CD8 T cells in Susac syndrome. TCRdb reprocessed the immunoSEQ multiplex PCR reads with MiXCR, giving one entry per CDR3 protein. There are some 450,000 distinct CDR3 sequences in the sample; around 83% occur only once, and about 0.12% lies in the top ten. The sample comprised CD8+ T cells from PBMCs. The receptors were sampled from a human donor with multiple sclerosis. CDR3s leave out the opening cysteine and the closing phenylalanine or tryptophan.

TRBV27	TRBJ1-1	ATAQGLNTEAF
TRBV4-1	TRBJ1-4	ASSQETGVGKLF
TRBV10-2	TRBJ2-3	ASSESVSTDTQY
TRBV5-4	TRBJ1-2	ASSLQGSGGYT
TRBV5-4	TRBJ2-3	ASSLVVGFTDTQY
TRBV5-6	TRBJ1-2	ASSLAWQGATYGYT
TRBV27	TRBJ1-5	ASSELAGNQPQH
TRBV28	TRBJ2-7	ASSPLLRQGSRYEQY
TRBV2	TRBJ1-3	ASSASTAYSGNTIY
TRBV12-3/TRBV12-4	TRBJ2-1	ASSFGGEEQF
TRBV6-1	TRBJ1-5	ASSSGGQPQH
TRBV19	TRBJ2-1	ASDAGTSGSLTYNEQF
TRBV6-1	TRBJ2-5	ASSINFRVLWETQY
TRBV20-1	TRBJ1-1	SASDSVNTEAF
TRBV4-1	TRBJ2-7	ASSLGRTGLSYEQY
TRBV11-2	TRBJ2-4	ASSPRLAGGLNIQY
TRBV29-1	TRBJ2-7	SVRTSGTYEQY
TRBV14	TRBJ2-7	ASSQGYGRTYEQY
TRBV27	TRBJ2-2	ASSLSSAPGELF